Sequencing of this TCR beta chain was carried out in a study of CD8 T cells in ankylosing spondylitis. Trimming cost V 6 bases and J 5 bases, with 13 bases left between them. The V gene's germline CDR1 is MNHEY and CDR2 SMNVEV (reference sequence). The CDR3 extends over 13 amino acids. TCRdb re-derived calls from the 5' RACE reads in MiXCR, one entry per CDR3 protein. The sample includes some 130,000 distinct CDR3 sequences, about 7% seen only once; the top ten take around an eighth. V gene TRBV27 combines with J gene TRBJ2-5; D is perhaps TRBD1 or TRBD2 (5 bases each). This receptor was obtained from a female donor with ankylosing spondylitis or in good health (not recorded which). The sample taken for sequencing was blood, either unsorted or a sorted T cell fraction (not recorded which). CDR3 nucleotide sequence: TGTGCCAGCAGCCGGGGACCGCTGGAGACCCAGTACTTC. This translates into CASSRGPLETQYF.